The sample holds many counts of the clone carrying this T cell receptor beta chain. The antigen remains undetermined. Time point reported: sample taken at primary tumor resection. This specimen belongs to a study of spatial heterogeneity in lung cancer. General study findings and limits: Counts of expanded alpha and beta TCRs within tumors tracked the tumor nonsynonymous mutation count.

One entry per CDR3 protein results from TCRdb running MiXCR on the 5' RACE reads. The sample lists 5,000 to 6,000 distinct CDR3 sequences; less than 5% were seen once. The germline V gene encodes CDR1 SEHNR and CDR2 FQNEAQ (reference sequence). This CDR3 has 15 amino acids. Between the trimmed V and J ends, which lost 5 bases and 5 bases, there was a span of 16 bases. The sample in question was lung tumor tissue, obtained at surgery. V usage is TRBV7-9 and J usage is TRBJ2-1; unclear D gene. This receptor was obtained from a female donor with early-stage non-small cell lung cancer. CDR3 amino acids: CASSLYSPVHNEQFF. CDR3 nucleotide sequence: TGTGCCAGCAGCCTTTACAGTCCCGTTCACAATGAGCAGTTCTTC.